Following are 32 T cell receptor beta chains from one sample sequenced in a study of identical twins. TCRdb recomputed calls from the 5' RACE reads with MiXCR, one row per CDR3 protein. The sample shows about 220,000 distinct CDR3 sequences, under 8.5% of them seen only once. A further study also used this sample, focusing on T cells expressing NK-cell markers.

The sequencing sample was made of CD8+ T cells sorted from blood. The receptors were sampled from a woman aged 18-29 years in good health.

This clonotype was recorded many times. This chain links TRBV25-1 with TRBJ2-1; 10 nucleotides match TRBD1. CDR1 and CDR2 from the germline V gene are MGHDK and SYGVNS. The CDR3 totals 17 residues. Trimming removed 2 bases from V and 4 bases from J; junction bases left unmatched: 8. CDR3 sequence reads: CASSEGLRDRGYNEQFF. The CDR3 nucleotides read TGTGCCAGCAGTGAAGGGCTCCGGGACAGGGGTTACAATGAGCAGTTCTTC.

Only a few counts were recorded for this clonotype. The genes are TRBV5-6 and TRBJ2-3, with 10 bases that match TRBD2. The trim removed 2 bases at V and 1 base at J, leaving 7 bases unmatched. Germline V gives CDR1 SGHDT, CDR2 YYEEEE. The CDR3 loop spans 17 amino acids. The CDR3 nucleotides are TGTGCCAGCAGCTTCCCTAGCGGGGGAACGCGCACAGATACGCAGTATTTT. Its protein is CASSFPSGGTRTDTQYF.

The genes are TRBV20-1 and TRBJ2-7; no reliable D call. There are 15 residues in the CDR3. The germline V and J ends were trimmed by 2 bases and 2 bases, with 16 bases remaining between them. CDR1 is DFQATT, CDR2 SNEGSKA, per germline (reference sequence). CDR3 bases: TGCAGTGCTAGAAGCTCCATGGGGTTGGCCTACGAGCAGTACTTC. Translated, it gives CSARSSMGLAYEQYF.

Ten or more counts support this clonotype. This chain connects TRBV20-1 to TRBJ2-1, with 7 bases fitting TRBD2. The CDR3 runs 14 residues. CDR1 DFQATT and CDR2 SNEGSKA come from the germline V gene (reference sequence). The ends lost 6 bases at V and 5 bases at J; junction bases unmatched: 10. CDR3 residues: CSALSGTEHNEQFF. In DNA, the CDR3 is TGCAGTGCCTTAAGCGGGACTGAGCACAATGAGCAGTTCTTC.

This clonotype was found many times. CDR3: CATSELSGGELFF. In DNA form, the CDR3 reads TGTGCCACCAGTGAGCTATCAGGCGGGGAGCTGTTTTTT. The V gene is TRBV24-1, the J gene TRBJ2-2; D ambiguous. The CDR3 loop spans 13 amino acids. V lost 4 bases and J lost 7, with 9 bases in between. The germline V gene has CDR1 KGHDR and CDR2 SFDVKD.

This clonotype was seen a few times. CDR3 amino acids: CASAPGLKTQYF. CDR3 nucleotide sequence: TGTGCTAGTGCCCCGGGACTAAAGACCCAGTACTTC. The V call is TRBV12-5, the J call TRBJ2-5, with TRBD2 matching over 7 bases. This CDR3 comprises 12 residues. Germline V CDR1 and CDR2: LGHNT, FRNRAP. V shed 7 bases, J shed 6 bases, and the junction held 5 bases outside the gene matches.

The CDR3 here is CAAAGVGDEQYF. The CDR3 DNA reads TGTGCCGCGGCGGGGGTCGGCGACGAGCAGTACTTC. This chain links TRBV19 with TRBJ2-7; 7 nucleotides match TRBD2. The germline V gene has CDR1 LNHDA and CDR2 SQIVND (reference sequence). This CDR3 comprises 12 residues. The junction had 9 bases not matched to a gene; V was cut back by 11 bases and J by 5 bases.

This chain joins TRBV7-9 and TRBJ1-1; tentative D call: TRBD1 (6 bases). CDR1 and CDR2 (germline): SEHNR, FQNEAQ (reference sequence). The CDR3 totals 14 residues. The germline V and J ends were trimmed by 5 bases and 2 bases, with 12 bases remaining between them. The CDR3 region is CASSPDRTNTEAFF. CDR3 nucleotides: TGTGCCAGCAGCCCTGACAGGACAAACACTGAAGCTTTCTTT. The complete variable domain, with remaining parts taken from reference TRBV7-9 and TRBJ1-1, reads DTGVSQNPRHKITKRGQNVTFRCDPISEHNRLYWYRQTLGQGPEFLTYFQNEAQLEKSRLLSDRFSAERPKGSFSTLEIQRTEQGDSAMYLCASSPDRTNTEAFFGQGTRLTVV.

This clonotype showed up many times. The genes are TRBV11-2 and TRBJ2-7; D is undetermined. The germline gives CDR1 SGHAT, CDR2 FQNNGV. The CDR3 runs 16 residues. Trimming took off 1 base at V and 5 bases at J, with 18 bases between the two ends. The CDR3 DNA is TGTGCCAGCAGCTTAGTCAGTGGTCAGGTATCCCACGAGCAGTACTTC. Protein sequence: CASSLVSGQVSHEQYF.

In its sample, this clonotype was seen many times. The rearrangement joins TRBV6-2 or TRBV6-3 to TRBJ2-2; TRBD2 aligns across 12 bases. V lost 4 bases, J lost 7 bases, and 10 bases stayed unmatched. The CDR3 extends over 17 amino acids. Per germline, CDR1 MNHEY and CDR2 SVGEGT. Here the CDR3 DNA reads TGTGCCAGCAGTTGGACTAGCGGGATCCGGTGGGACGGGGAGCTGTTTTTT. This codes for CASSWTSGIRWDGELFF.

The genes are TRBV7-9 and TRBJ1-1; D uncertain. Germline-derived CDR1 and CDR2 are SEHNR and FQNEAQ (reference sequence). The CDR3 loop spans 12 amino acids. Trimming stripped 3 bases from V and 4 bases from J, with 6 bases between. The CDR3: CASSLWATEAFF. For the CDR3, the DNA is TGTGCCAGCAGCTTGTGGGCCACTGAAGCTTTCTTT.

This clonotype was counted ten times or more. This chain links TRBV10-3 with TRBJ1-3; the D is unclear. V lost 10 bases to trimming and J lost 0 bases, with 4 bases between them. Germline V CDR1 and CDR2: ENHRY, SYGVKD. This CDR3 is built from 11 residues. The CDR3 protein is CASTSGNTIYF. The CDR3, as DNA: TGTGCCAGTACCTCTGGAAACACCATATATTTT.

The chain's CDR3 is CALAEGSYEQYF. CDR3 sequence (DNA): TGTGCCCTGGCGGAAGGATCCTACGAGCAGTACTTC. The chain uses TRBV7-9 and TRBJ2-7, with D unclear. V lost 11 bases and J lost 1, with 12 bases in between. The CDR3 sequence is 12 residues long. Germline CDR1 is SEHNR and CDR2 is FQNEAQ (reference sequence).

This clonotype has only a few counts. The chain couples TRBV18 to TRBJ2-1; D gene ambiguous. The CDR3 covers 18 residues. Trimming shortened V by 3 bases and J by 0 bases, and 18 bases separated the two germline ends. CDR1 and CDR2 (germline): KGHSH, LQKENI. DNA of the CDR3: TGTGCCAGCTCACCGGGCCCTCCGTCCCAGAGCTCCTACAATGAGCAGTTCTTC. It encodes CASSPGPPSQSSYNEQFF.

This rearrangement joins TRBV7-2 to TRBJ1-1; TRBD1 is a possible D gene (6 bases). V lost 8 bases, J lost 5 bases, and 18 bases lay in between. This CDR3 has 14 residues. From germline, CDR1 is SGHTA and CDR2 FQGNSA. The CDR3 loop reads CASGSKGVTTEAFF. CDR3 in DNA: TGTGCCAGCGGATCTAAGGGGGTAACTACTGAAGCTTTCTTT. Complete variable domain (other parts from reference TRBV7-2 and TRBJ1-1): GAGVSQSPSNKVTEKGKDVELRCDPISGHTALYWYRQSLGQGLEFLIYFQGNSAPDKSGLPSDRFSAERTGGSVSTLTIQRTQQEDSAVYLCASGSKGVTTEAFFGQGTRLTVV.

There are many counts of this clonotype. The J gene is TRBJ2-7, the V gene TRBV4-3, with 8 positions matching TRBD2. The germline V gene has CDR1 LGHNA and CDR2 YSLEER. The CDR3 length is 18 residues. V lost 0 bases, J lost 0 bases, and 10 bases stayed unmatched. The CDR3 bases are TGCGCCAGCAGCCAAGATGTAACCACCGGGACTAGCTCCTACGAGCAGTACTTC. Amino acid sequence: CASSQDVTTGTSSYEQYF.

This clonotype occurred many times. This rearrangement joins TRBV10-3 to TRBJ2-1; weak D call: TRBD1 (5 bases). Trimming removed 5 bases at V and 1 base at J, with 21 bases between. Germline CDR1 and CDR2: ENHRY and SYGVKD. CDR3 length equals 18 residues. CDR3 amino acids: CAISRQRKSTSSYNEQFF. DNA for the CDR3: TGTGCCATCAGTCGACAGAGAAAATCAACCAGTTCCTACAATGAGCAGTTCTTC.

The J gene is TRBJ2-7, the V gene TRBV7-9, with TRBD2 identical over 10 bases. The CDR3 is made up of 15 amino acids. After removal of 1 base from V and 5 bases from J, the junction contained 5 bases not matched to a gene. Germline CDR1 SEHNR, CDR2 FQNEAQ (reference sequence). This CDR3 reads CASSLGVAGGNEQYF. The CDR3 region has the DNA TGTGCCAGCAGCTTAGGAGTAGCGGGAGGTAACGAGCAGTACTTC.

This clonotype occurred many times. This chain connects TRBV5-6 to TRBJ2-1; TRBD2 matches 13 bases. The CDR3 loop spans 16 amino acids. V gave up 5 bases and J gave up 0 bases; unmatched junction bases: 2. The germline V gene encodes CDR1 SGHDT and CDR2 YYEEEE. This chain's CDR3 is CASSRTSGSSYNEQFF. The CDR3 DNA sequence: TGTGCCAGCAGTCGGACTAGCGGGAGCTCCTACAATGAGCAGTTCTTC. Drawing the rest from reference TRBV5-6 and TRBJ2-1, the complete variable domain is DAGVTQSPTHLIKTRGQQVTLRCSPKSGHDTVSWYQQALGQGPQFIFQYYEEEERQRGNFPDRFSGHQFPNYSSELNVNALLLGDSALYLCASSRTSGSSYNEQFFGPGTRLTVL.

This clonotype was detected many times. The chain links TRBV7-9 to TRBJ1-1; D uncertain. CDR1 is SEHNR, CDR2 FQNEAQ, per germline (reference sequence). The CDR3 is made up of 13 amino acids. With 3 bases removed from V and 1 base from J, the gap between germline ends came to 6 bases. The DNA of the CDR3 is TGTGCCAGCAGCTTTCCCGCGAACACTGAAGCTTTCTTT. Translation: CASSFPANTEAFF.

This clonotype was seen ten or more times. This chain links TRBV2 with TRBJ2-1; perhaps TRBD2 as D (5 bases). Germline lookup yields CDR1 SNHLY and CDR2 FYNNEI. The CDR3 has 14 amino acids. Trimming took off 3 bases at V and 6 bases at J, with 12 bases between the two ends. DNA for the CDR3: TGTGCCAGCAGTGACGGTCGGGGTACCAATGAGCAGTTCTTC. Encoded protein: CASSDGRGTNEQFF.

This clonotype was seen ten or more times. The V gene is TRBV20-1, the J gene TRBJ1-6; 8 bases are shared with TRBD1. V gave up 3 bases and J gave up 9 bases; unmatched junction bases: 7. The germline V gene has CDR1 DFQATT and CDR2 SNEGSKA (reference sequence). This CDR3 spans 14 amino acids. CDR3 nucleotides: TGCAGTGCTAGTTTAGGACAGGGTAGTTCACCCCTCCACTTT. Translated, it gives CSASLGQGSSPLHF.

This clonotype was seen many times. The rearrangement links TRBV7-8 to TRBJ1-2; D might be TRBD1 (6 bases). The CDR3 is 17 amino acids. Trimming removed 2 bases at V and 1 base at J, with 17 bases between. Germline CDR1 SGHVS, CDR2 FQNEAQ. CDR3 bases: TGTGCCAGCAGCTTAAAGGGGGATGGGGAAATTAACTATGGCTACACCTTC. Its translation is CASSLKGDGEINYGYTF.

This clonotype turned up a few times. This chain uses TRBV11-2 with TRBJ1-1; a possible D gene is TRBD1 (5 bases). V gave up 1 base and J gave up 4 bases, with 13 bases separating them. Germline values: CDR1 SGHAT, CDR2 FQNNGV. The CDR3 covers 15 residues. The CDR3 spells CASSLGGQLGTEAFF. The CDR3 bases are TGTGCCAGCAGCTTAGGGGGCCAATTGGGCACTGAAGCTTTCTTT. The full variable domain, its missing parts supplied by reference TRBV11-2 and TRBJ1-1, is EAGVAQSPRYKIIEKRQSVAFWCNPISGHATLYWYQQILGQGPKLLIQFQNNGVVDDSQLPKDRFSAERLKGVDSTLKIQPAKLEDSAVYLCASSLGGQLGTEAFFGQGTRLTVV.

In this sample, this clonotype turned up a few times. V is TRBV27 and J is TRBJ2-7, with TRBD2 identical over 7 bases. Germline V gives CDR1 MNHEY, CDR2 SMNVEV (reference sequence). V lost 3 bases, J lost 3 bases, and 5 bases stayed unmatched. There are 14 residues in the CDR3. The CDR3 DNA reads TGTGCCAGCAGTTTTAGCGGGCGCATCTACGAGCAGTACTTC. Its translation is CASSFSGRIYEQYF.

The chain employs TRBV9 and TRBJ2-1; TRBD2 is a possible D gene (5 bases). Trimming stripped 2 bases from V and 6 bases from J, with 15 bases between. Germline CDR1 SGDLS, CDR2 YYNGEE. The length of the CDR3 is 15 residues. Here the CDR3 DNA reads TGTGCCAGCAGCGTGTCTTTATCAGCGGTCAATGAGCAGTTCTTC. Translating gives CASSVSLSAVNEQFF.

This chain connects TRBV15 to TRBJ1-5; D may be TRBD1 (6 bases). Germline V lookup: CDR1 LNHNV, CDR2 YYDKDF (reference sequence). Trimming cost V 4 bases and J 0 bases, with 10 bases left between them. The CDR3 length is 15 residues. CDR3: CATSKDRHSNQPQHF. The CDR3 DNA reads TGTGCCACCAGCAAGGACAGACATAGCAATCAGCCCCAGCATTTT.

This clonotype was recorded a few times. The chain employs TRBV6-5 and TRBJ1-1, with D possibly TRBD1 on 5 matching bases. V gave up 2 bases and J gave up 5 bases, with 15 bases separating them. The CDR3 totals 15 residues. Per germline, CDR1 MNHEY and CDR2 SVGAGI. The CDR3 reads CASSYEQGGQTEAFF. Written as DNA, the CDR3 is TGTGCCAGCAGTTACGAGCAGGGAGGGCAAACTGAAGCTTTCTTT.

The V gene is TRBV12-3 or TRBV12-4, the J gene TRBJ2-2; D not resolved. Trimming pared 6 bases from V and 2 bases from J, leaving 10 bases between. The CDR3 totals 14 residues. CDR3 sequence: CASSLLANTGELFF. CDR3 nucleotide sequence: TGTGCCAGCAGCCTGTTGGCCAACACCGGGGAGCTGTTTTTT.

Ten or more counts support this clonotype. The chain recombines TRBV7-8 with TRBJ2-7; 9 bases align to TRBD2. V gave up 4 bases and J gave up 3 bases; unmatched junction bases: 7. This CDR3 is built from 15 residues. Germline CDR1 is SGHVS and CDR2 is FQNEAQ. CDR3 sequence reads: CASSSAAGGFYEQYF. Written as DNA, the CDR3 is TGTGCCAGCAGCTCTGCAGCGGGGGGCTTCTACGAGCAGTACTTC.

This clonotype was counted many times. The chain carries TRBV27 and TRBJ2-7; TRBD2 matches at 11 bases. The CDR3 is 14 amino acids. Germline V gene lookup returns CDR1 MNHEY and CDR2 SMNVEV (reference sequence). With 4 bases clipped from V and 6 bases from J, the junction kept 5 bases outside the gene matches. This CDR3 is CASSYGTSGSEQYF. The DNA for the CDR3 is TGTGCCAGCAGTTACGGCACTAGCGGGAGCGAGCAGTACTTC.

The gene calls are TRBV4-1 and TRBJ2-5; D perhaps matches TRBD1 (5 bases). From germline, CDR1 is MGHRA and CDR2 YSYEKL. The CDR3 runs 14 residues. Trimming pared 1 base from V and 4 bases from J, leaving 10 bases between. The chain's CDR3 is CASSQGLRGETQYF. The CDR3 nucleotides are TGCGCCAGCAGCCAAGGTTTAAGGGGAGAGACCCAGTACTTC.